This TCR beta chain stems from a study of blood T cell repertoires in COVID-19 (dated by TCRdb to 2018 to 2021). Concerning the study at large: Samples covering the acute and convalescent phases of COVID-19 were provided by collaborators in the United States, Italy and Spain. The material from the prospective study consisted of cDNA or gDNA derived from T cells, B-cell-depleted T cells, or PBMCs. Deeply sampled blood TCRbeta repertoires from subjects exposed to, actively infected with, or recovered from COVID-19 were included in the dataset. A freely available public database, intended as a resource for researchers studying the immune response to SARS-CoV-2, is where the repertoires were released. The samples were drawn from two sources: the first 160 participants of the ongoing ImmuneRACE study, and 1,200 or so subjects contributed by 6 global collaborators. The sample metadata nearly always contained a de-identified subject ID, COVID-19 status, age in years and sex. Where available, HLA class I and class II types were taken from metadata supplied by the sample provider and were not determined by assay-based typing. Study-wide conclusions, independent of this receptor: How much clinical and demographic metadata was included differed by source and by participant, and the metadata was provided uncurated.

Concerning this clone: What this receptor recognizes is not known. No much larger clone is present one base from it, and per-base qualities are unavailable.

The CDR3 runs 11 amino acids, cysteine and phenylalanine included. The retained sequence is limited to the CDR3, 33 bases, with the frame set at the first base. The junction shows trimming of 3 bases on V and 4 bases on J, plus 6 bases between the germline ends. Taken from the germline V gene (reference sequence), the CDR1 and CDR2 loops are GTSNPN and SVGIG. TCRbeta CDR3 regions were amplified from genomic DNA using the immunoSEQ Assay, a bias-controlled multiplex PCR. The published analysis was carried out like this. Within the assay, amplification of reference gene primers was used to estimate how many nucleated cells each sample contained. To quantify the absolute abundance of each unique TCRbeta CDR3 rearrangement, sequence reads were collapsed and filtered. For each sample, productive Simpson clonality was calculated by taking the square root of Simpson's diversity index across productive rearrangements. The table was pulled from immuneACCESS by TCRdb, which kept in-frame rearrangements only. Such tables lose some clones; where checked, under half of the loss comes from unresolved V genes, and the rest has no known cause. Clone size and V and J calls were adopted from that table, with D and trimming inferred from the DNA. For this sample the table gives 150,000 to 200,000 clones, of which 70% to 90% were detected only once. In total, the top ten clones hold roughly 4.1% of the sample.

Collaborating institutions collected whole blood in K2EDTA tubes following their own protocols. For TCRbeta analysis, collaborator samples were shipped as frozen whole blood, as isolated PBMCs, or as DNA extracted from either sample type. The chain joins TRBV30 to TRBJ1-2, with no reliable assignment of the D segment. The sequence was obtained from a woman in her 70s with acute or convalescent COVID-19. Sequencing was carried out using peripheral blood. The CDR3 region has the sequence CAWRWSYGYTF. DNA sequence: TGTGCCTGGAGATGGAGCTATGGCTACACCTTC. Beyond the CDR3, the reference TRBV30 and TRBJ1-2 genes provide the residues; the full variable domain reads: SQTIHQWPATLVQPVGSPLSLECTVEGTSNPNLYWYRQAAGRGLQLLFYSVGIGQISSEVPQNLSASRPQDRQFILSSKKLLLSDSGFYLCAWRWSYGYTFGSGTRLTVV.